The T cell receptor (beta chain) described here comes from a study of PD-L1 blockade in urothelial cancer. At the level of the study: Blood analyses occurred 3 weeks (second dose) and 6 weeks post treatment start. Blood samples had a median of around 140,000 T cells, tens of thousands of unique TCRs, and clonality 0.080.

Trimming removed 6 bases from V and 2 bases from J, with 15 bases in between. The germline V gene has CDR1 GTSNPN and CDR2 SVGIG (reference sequence). The length of the CDR3 is 14 residues. Profiling relied on immunoSEQ multiplex PCR, and the TCRdb table lists in-frame clones only, not all of them. Among some 110,000 clones listed, around 93% were seen once. This clone appeared a single time. Time point described: peripheral blood 6 weeks after treatment start. This material consisted of PBMCs, taken around atezolizumab (anti-PD-L1) treatment. The TCR was taken from a man in his fifties or sixties with urothelial cancer. The chain uses TRBV30 and TRBJ2-3; unclear D gene. Here the CDR3 DNA reads TGTGCCTGCTCTCCCCCCGGTTTCACAGATACGCAGTATTTT. This sequence encodes CACSPPGFTDTQYF.